The clone carrying this TCR beta chain has at least ten counts. This specimen comes from a study of T cells in Graves' hyperthyroidism and ophthalmopathy. Study-wide context: Once the initial diagnosis was made, peripheral blood was obtained before any treatment.

RNA transcripts yielded amplified TCR beta CDR3 regions. A first-round RT-PCR of the TCR CDR3 used the HTBI primer set. TCRdb reanalysed the multiplex PCR reads using MiXCR and keeps one entry per CDR3 protein. The data show a few hundred thousand distinct CDR3 sequences, with 11% to 15% seen just once and around 13% held by the top ten. The V end lost 1 base, the J end lost 0 bases, and 8 bases lay between the germline ends. CDR3 length equals 15 residues. Germline CDR1 SGHRS, CDR2 YFSETQ. Sequencing input: blood. The TCR comes from a middle-aged woman with Graves' hyperthyroidism. The chain joins TRBV5-1 to TRBJ1-5; D ambiguous. The CDR3 is CASSLSGISNQPQHF. CDR3 coding DNA: TGCGCCAGCAGCTTGTCCGGGATTAGCAATCAGCCCCAGCATTTT.